These T cell receptor beta chains were read from a single sample in a study of Graves' ophthalmopathy and Graves' hyperthyroidism. A single record per CDR3 protein comes from TCRdb applying MiXCR to the multiplex PCR reads. The table lists about 16,000 distinct CDR3 sequences, 46% of them singletons, with 25% in the top ten. The sequencing sample was made of peripheral blood. These receptors all stem from a woman aged 40 to 50 with stable Graves' hyperthyroidism. The CDR3 runs from the conserved cysteine through the conserved F or W. The D gene is left open where the match is weak. Expanded clones get a size class; other rows say once, few or many, or leave the size out.

>TRBJ2-3|TRBV29-1|.|TRBD1
CSAEEGAGTDTQYF
TGCAGCGCCGAAGAGGGGGCGGGTACAGATACGCAGTATTTT
>TRBJ1-1|TRBV9|.|.
CASSVQATNTEAFF
TGTGCCAGCAGCGTACAGGCCACGAACACTGAAGCTTTCTTT
>TRBJ2-3|TRBV20-1|.|TRBD2
CSAFGLAGASRTDTQYF
TGCAGTGCCTTCGGGCTAGCGGGAGCTAGCCGCACAGATACGCAGTATTTT
>TRBJ1-5|TRBV20-1|.|TRBD1
CSARQGVNQPQHF
TGCAGTGCTAGACAGGGGGTCAATCAGCCCCAGCATTTT
>TRBJ1-5|TRBV19|.|.
CASSISYSNQPQHF
TGTGCCAGTAGTATTTCGTATAGCAATCAGCCCCAGCATTTT
>TRBJ1-5|TRBV6-2/TRBV6-3|.|.
CASSEGGDGYEHF
TGTGCCAGCAGCGAGGGGGGCGATGGGTACGAGCATTTT
>TRBJ1-5|TRBV19|once|.
CASSLGRIGNQPQHF
TGTGCCAGTAGTTTAGGTCGTATAGGCAATCAGCCCCAGCATTTT
>TRBJ1-3|TRBV4-2|.|TRBD1
CASSLTGGDSTGNTIYF
TGTGCCAGCAGCCTCACGGGCGGGGACAGCACTGGAAACACCATATATTTT
>TRBJ2-1|TRBV6-1|many|.
CASREQGWEQFF
TGTGCCAGCAGGGAACAGGGATGGGAGCAGTTCTTC
>TRBJ2-1|TRBV24-1|.|TRBD2
CATKGSGRAENEQFF
TGTGCCACCAAAGGTAGCGGGAGGGCCGAAAATGAGCAGTTCTTC
>TRBJ2-1|TRBV7-3|medium-sized|.
CASSLGLGFNEQFF
TGTGCCAGCAGCTTAGGACTGGGATTCAATGAGCAGTTCTTC
>TRBJ2-7|TRBV2|.|.
CASRAGLGQYF
TGTGCCAGCAGGGCGGGATTAGGGCAGTACTTC
>TRBJ1-6|TRBV7-9|.|.
CASSLASSYNSPLHF
TGTGCCAGCAGCTTAGCCAGTTCTTATAATTCACCCCTCCACTTT
>TRBJ2-7|TRBV28|.|.
CASSPHPSSYEQYF
TGTGCCAGCAGCCCTCACCCAAGCTCCTACGAGCAGTACTTC
>TRBJ2-6|TRBV7-6|medium-sized|.
CASSLNQGGANVLTF
TGTGCCAGCAGCTTAAATCAGGGAGGGGCCAACGTCCTGACTTTC
>TRBJ1-1|TRBV7-2|.|.
CASSFSGVWTEAFF
TGTGCCAGCAGCTTCTCAGGGGTCTGGACTGAAGCTTTCTTT
>TRBJ2-5|TRBV2|.|TRBD1
CASGGDRAQGTQYF
TGTGCCAGCGGTGGGGACAGAGCCCAAGGGACCCAGTACTTC
>TRBJ1-5|TRBV19|.|.
CASSTASNQPQHF
TGTGCCAGTAGTACGGCTAGCAATCAGCCCCAGCATTTT
>TRBJ2-2|TRBV6-1|few|.
CASSAYFDGELFF
TGTGCCAGCAGTGCCTACTTCGACGGGGAGCTGTTTTTT
>TRBJ2-1|TRBV19|.|.
CASSIASNEQFF
TGTGCCAGTAGTATAGCAAGCAATGAGCAGTTCTTC
>TRBJ1-2|TRBV6-6|few|.
CASRTGGAHGYTF
TGTGCCAGCAGGACGGGGGGGGCCCATGGCTACACCTTC
>TRBJ2-3|TRBV10-3|.|TRBD2
CAITGTSGRRDTQYF
TGTGCCATCACCGGGACTAGCGGGAGGAGAGATACGCAGTATTTT